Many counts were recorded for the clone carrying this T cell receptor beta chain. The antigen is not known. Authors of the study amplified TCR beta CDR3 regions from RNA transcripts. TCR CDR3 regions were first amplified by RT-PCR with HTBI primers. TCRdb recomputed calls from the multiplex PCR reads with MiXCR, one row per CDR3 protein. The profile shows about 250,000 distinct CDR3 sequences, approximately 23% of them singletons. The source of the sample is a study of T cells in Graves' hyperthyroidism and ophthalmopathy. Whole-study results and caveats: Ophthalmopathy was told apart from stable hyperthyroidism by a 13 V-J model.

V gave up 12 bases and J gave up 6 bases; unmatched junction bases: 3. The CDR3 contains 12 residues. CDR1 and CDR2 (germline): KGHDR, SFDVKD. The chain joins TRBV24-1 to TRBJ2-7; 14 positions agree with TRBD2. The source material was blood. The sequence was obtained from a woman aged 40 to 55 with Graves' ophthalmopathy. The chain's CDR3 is CAAGTSGSEQYF. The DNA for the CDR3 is TGTGCCGCGGGGACTAGCGGGAGCGAGCAGTACTTC.